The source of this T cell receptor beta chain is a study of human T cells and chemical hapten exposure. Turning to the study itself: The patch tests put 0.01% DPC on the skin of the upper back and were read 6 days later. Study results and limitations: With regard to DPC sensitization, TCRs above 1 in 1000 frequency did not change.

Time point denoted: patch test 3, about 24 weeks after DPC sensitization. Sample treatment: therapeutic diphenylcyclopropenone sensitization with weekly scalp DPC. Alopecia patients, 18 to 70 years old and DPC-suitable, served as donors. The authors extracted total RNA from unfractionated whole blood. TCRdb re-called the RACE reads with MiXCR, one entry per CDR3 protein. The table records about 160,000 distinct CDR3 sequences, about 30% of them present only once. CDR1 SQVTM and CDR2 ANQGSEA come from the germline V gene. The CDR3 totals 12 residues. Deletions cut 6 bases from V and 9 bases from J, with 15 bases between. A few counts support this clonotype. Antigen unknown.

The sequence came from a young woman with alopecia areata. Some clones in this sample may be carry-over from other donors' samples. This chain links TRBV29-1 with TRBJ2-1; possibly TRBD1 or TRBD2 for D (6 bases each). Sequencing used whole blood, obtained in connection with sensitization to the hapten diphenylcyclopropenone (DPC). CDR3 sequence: CSVGAGRSEQFF. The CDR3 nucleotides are TGCAGCGTGGGGGCAGGGAGGAGTGAGCAGTTCTTC.